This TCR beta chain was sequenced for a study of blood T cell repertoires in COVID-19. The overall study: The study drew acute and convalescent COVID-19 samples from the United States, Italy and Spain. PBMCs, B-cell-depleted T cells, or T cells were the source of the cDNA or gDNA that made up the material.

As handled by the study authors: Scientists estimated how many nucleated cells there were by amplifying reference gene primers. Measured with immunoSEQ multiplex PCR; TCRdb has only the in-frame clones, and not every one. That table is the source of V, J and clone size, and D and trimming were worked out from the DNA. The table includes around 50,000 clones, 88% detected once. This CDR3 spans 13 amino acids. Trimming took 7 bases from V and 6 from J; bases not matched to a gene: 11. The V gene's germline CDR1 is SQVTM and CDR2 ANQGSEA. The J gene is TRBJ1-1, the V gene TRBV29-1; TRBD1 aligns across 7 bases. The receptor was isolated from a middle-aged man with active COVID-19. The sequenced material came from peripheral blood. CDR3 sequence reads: CSALIRGTSEAFF. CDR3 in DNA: TGCAGCGCTCTGATCAGGGGGACGTCTGAAGCTTTCTTT.